Listed here are 15 T cell receptor beta chains from one sample, sequenced in a study of patients and donors after allogeneic stem cell transplantation. TCRdb reprocessed the RT-PCR reads via MiXCR and lists one record per CDR3 protein. The sample has about 200,000 distinct CDR3 sequences; 41% are singletons. Sequencing was carried out using blood, either unsorted or a sorted T cell fraction (not recorded which). Receptor source: a human donor who was either an allogeneic HSCT recipient or a stem cell or donor lymphocyte infusion donor (not recorded which). It is not recorded whose cells these are; they may come from a transplant donor.

This clonotype has a handful of counts. This chain joins TRBV19 and TRBJ1-1; D gene ambiguous. Germline V lookup: CDR1 LNHDA, CDR2 SQIVND (reference sequence). V was shortened by 1 base and J by 1 base, with 10 bases between the two germline ends. The CDR3 sequence is 15 residues long. In DNA form, the CDR3 reads TGTGCCAGTAGTATAGCGGCGCGGGGGAACACTGAAGCTTTCTTT. Its translation is CASSIAARGNTEAFF.

V gene TRBV13 combines with J gene TRBJ1-1; D is perhaps TRBD1 (6 bases). Germline V CDR1 and CDR2: PRHDT, FYEKMQ (reference sequence). V was clipped by 8 bases and J by 0 bases, with 16 bases between them. The CDR3 spans 15 residues. The CDR3, as DNA: TGTGCCAGCGCGTGGACAGCCCAGATGAACACTGAAGCTTTCTTT. Its translation: CASAWTAQMNTEAFF.

The table lists this clonotype with a few counts. The CDR3 loop reads CSVLPGQTVSPGELFF. CDR3 nucleotide sequence: TGCAGCGTGCTTCCTGGGCAGACCGTAAGCCCCGGGGAGCTGTTTTTT. V gene TRBV29-1 combines with J gene TRBJ2-2; D ambiguous. This CDR3 spans 16 amino acids. V was pared by 6 bases and J by 6 bases, with 23 bases between. From germline, CDR1 is SQVTM and CDR2 ANQGSEA.

DNA of the CDR3: TGTGCCAGCAGCATAGCGGGAGAGAACATTCAGTACTTC. It specifies CASSIAGENIQYF. The chain has TRBV12-3 or TRBV12-4 and TRBJ2-4; 9 nucleotides match TRBD2. The V and J ends lost 6 bases and 7 bases, in that order; junction bases with no gene match: 4. The length of the CDR3 is 13 residues.

V gene TRBV4-3 combines with J gene TRBJ2-1; D is undetermined. Deletions cut 0 bases from V and 4 bases from J, with 13 bases between. The CDR3 sequence is 16 residues long. Per germline, CDR1 LGHNA and CDR2 YSLEER. Here the CDR3 reads CASSQDRQPEYNEQFF. Written as DNA, the CDR3 is TGCGCCAGCAGCCAAGATAGGCAACCTGAGTACAATGAGCAGTTCTTC.

The rearrangement uses TRBV28 and TRBJ1-5; no definite D call. The length of the CDR3 is 16 residues. The V gene lost 6 bases and the J gene lost 1 base, with 16 bases spanning the gap. Germline CDR1 is MDHEN and CDR2 is SYDVKM. CDR3 protein: CASSPSGGLSNQPQHF. As DNA, the CDR3 is TGTGCCAGCAGCCCCTCGGGAGGATTGAGCAATCAGCCCCAGCATTTT. Supplemented by reference TRBV28 and TRBJ1-5, the full variable domain reads DVKVTQSSRYLVKRTGEKVFLECVQDMDHENMFWYRQDPGLGLRLIYFSYDVKMKEKGDIPEGYSVSREKKERFSLILESASTNQTSMYLCASSPSGGLSNQPQHFGDGTRLSIL.

This clonotype has ten or more counts. The chain uses TRBV12-3 or TRBV12-4 and TRBJ1-1; no firm D call. The CDR3 is made up of 11 amino acids. Trimming took off 5 bases at V and 4 bases at J, with 5 bases between the two ends. The DNA for the CDR3 is TGTGCCAGCAGTGATGGCACTGAAGCTTTCTTT. Amino acid sequence: CASSDGTEAFF.

This clonotype was seen a handful of times. The chain recombines TRBV19 with TRBJ2-6, with 10 bases matching TRBD1. The junction had 10 bases not matched to a gene; V was cut back by 4 bases and J by 1 base. In germline, CDR1 is LNHDA, CDR2 SQIVND (reference sequence). CDR3 size: 19 residues. The CDR3 DNA sequence: TGTGCCAGTAGTACACCGCCGGGACAGGGGTCTTCTGGGGCCAACGTCCTGACTTTC. Residues: CASSTPPGQGSSGANVLTF.

The CDR3 DNA reads TGCAGCCCCCTATCGGGCAGCAACGAGCAGTACTTC. Protein: CSPLSGSNEQYF. The J gene is TRBJ2-7, the V gene TRBV20-1; D is undetermined. Germline CDR1 is DFQATT and CDR2 is SNEGSKA (reference sequence). The CDR3 covers 12 residues.

This clonotype was seen more than once but under ten times. The V gene is TRBV19, the J gene TRBJ1-1; D is undetermined. Trimming took 10 bases from V and 4 from J, leaving 10 bases between them. This CDR3 is built from 11 residues. The germline V gene has CDR1 LNHDA and CDR2 SQIVND (reference sequence). The CDR3 DNA is TGTGCCACCTTAGGGATCACTGAAGCTTTCTTT. Translation: CATLGITEAFF.

This clonotype occurred a few times. This rearrangement joins TRBV9 to TRBJ1-6; 9 bases map to TRBD1. This CDR3 is built from 14 residues. Germline assignment: CDR1 SGDLS and CDR2 YYNGEE. V lost 3 bases, J lost 10 bases, and 5 bases stayed unmatched. The CDR3 bases are TGTGCCAGCAGCGCGGACAGGGGAGGCTCACCCCTCCACTTT. Residues: CASSADRGGSPLHF.

The rearrangement uses TRBV5-1 and TRBJ1-2; no clear D. Trimming removed 1 base from V and 0 bases from J, with 10 bases in between. Germline values: CDR1 SGHRS, CDR2 YFSETQ. The CDR3 spans 15 residues. The CDR3 region has the DNA TGCGCCAGCAGCTTGAGGGCCAGCACTAACTATGGCTACACCTTC. Its protein is CASSLRASTNYGYTF.

This clonotype was seen a handful of times. The V and J genes are TRBV7-9 and TRBJ2-7; no clear D. This CDR3 is built from 13 residues. Germline CDR1 and CDR2: SEHNR and FQNEAQ (reference sequence). The V gene lost 6 bases and the J gene lost 2 bases, with 11 bases spanning the gap. CDR3 in amino acids: CASSPLPPYEQYF. CDR3 nucleotide sequence: TGTGCCAGCAGTCCCCTTCCCCCCTACGAGCAGTACTTC.

This clonotype occurred a few times. The rearrangement joins TRBV20-1 to TRBJ2-7; a possible D gene is TRBD1 (5 bases). This CDR3 has 13 amino acids. Germline V gene sequence: CDR1 DFQATT, CDR2 SNEGSKA (reference sequence). V lost 4 bases, J lost 2 bases, and 12 bases lay in between. This CDR3 is CSAIQDNTYEQYF. In DNA form, the CDR3 reads TGCAGTGCTATACAGGACAATACCTACGAGCAGTACTTC.

The chain recombines TRBV5-1 with TRBJ2-5; TRBD2 matches 10 bases. V shed 2 bases and J 1 base; nucleotides not matched to a gene: 2. CDR3 size: 15 residues. Germline V gene lookup returns CDR1 SGHRS and CDR2 YFSETQ. For the CDR3, the DNA is TGCGCCAGCAGCTTATTAGCGGGAGGCCAAGAGACCCAGTACTTC. Translating it yields CASSLLAGGQETQYF.